This TCR beta chain was found in a study of response to subunit inactivated influenza vaccine. Via MiXCR, TCRdb re-called the RT-PCR reads, giving one row per CDR3 protein. The sample lists a few hundred thousand distinct CDR3 sequences; approximately 10% were seen once. This clonotype appeared a few times. V was cut by 7 bases and J by 0 bases, with 9 bases left in between. This CDR3 region has 13 residues. Germline CDR1 reads SEHNR; CDR2 reads FQNEAQ (reference sequence). The same data also went into a second study, on T cells expressing NK-cell markers. As reported in that work: UMIs accompanied the 5'RACE template switching by which TCR beta cDNA was made.

Sequencing used PBMCs from blood, obtained on the day of vaccination. The chain links TRBV7-9 to TRBJ1-1; TRBD1 is a possible D gene (5 bases). The source of this sequence is a man aged 50-59 years who received an inactivated influenza vaccine. The DNA of the CDR3 is TGTGCCAGCACTAAAGGGGTGAACACTGAAGCTTTCTTT. Its translation: CASTKGVNTEAFF.